This T cell receptor beta chain came from a study of T cell responses to AZD1222 COVID-19 vaccine. Study-level points and caveats: White British people made up most donors, females outnumbered males, and clonal diversity was possibly underestimated. Baseline antibody screening turned up just a handful of seropositive AZD1222 recipients. Sampling that yielded the repertoires occurred only after the peak T cell response.

The V end was cut by 1 base, the J end by 4 bases, with 14 bases between. The CDR3 consists of 15 residues. The germline V gene encodes CDR1 MGHRA and CDR2 YSYEKL. As to this clone: What it binds is not known.

TCRdb's copy holds only in-frame clones and misses some; the assay was immunoSEQ multiplex PCR. The sample has roughly 120,000 clones, roughly 88% seen once. This receptor was identified in an adult in good health. V is TRBV4-1 and J is TRBJ2-7; unclear D gene. Here the sequenced sample was peripheral blood, taken on day 0 of AZD1222 vaccination. CDR3 coding DNA: TGCGCCAGCAGCCAAGGAATCGATTTTAAATACGAGCAGTACTTC. Translation gives CASSQGIDFKYEQYF.